This T cell receptor beta chain was recorded in a study of T cell responses to AZD1222 COVID-19 vaccine. The repertoire was sequenced with immunoSEQ multiplex PCR; TCRdb's copy has only in-frame clones and lacks some. The data contain some 99,000 clones, less than 85% of them singletons. Study-wide results and caveats: No repertoire was sampled before or during the peak T cell response, only after it.

Pooled together were second doses at about 4 or about 12 weeks. There are 15 residues in the CDR3. CDR1 is PRHDT, CDR2 FYEKMQ, per germline (reference sequence). J gave up 3 bases and V 4 bases, and 5 bases lay outside the gene matches. This clone turned up a few times. Antigen: not known. This sequence joins TRBV13 and TRBJ1-2, with 10 bases identical to TRBD1. The material was peripheral blood, obtained 28 days after the second AZD1222 dose. This TCR came from an adult who received the AZD1222 COVID-19 vaccine. CDR3 in amino acids: CASSSRDRGYYGYTF. CDR3 DNA: TGTGCCAGCAGCTCCCGGGACAGGGGTTACTATGGCTACACCTTC.